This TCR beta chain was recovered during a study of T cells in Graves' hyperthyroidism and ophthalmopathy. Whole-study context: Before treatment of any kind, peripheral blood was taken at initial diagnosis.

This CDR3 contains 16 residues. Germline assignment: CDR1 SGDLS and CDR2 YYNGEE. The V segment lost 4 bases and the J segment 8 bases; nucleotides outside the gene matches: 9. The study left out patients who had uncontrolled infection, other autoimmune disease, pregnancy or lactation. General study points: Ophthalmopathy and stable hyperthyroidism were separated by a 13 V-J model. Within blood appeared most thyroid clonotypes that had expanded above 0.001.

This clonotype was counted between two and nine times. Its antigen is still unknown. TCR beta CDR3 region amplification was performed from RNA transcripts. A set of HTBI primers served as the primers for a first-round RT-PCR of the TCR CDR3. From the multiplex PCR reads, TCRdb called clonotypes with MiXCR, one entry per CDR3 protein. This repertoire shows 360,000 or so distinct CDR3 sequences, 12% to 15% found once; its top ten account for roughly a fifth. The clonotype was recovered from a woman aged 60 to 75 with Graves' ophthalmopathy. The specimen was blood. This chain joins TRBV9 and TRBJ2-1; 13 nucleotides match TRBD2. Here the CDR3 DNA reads TGTGCCAGCAGCCCTCGGACTAGCGGGAGACTCGATGAGCAGTTCTTC. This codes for CASSPRTSGRLDEQFF.